This T cell receptor (beta chain) was obtained from a study of OX40 agonist ivuxolimab in advanced cancers. Blood specimens came from baseline, cycle 4 day 1, and cycle 7 day 1. Turning to this clone: Other nucleotide sequences in the sample specify the same CDR3.

Sequencing used immunoSEQ multiplex PCR; TCRdb keeps in-frame clones, though not all of them. This table holds roughly 70,000 clones, about 90% found once. V shed 0 bases and J shed 2 bases, with 13 bases lying between them. Germline CDR1 LNHNV, CDR2 YYDKDF (reference sequence). There are 16 residues in the CDR3. The rearrangement uses TRBV15 and TRBJ1-1, with a possible D match to TRBD1 (5 bases). The source of this sequence is an adult with an advanced solid tumor such as melanoma, head and neck, liver or kidney cancer. The sequenced sample was CD4+ or CD8+ T cells sorted from blood, obtained in a trial of the OX40 agonist ivuxolimab. The CDR3 reads CATSRDWRGSNTEAFF. CDR3 sequence (DNA): TGTGCCACCAGCAGAGATTGGAGGGGCTCTAACACTGAAGCTTTCTTT.